The present T cell receptor beta chain was sequenced within a study of shared T cell receptors in the human thymus. TCRdb's table, derived via immunoSEQ multiplex PCR, lists solely in-frame clones and lacks some. The sample has about 500,000 clones; 75% to 80% are singletons. This clone was counted between two and nine times. Another study also made use of these data, one on human thymus T cells. That report adds: Among the donors, all were healthy Finnish infants having corrective surgery for congenital heart defects. Thymus pieces cut out during corrective heart surgery were the tissue that was used. Highly overlapping thymic repertoires in unrelated individuals were reported by related research.

The receptor was isolated from a boy younger than two with a congenital heart defect. Sequencing used thymocytes.

CDR3 sequence: CAWRGSGRKLNEQFF. In nucleotides, the CDR3 is TGTGCCTGGAGGGGTAGCGGGAGGAAATTAAATGAGCAGTTCTTC. The chain employs TRBV30 and TRBJ2-1; 10 bases line up with TRBD2. There are 15 residues in the CDR3. The junction had 9 bases not matched to a gene; V was cut back by 3 bases and J by 7 bases. Germline loops: CDR1 GTSNPN, CDR2 SVGIG (reference sequence).